Given below is one T cell receptor (beta chain) in context. This sample stems from a study of CD8 T cells in Susac syndrome. The RNA, roughly 0.45 to 1 ug, was put through reverse transcription using random hexamers. With immunoSEQ multiplex PCR, TCR beta CDR3 was amplified across 54 Vbeta and 13 Jbeta. A single record per CDR3 protein comes from TCRdb applying MiXCR to the immunoSEQ multiplex PCR reads. This table holds 150,000 or so distinct CDR3 sequences, roughly nine tenths found once. Purification of the CD8+ and CD4+ T cells relied on negative isolation, and TEMRA cells underwent FACS enrichment. The CDR3 contains 15 residues. Between the trimmed V and J ends, which lost 6 bases and 4 bases, there was a span of 18 bases. Germline V gives CDR1 SGHAT, CDR2 FQNNGV.

Sequencing was done on a sample of CD4+ T cells from PBMCs. The J gene is TRBJ2-5, the V gene TRBV11-2, with D possibly matching TRBD2 (5 bases). The TCR originated in a human donor in good health. Here the CDR3 DNA reads TGTGCCAGCAGTTACACGGGATCACAGAGAGAGACCCAGTACTTC. Its protein product is CASSYTGSQRETQYF.